This TCR beta chain appears in the sequencing data of a study of shared clonotypes between healthy human individuals. About this clone: Its antigen is currently unknown.

With 1 base clipped from V and 7 bases from J, the junction kept 8 bases outside the gene matches. The CDR3 covers 14 residues. Germline V gene data show CDR1 as SGHRS and CDR2 as YFSETQ. TCRdb's copy holds only in-frame clones and misses some; the assay was immunoSEQ multiplex PCR. The table lists hundreds of thousands of clones, about 74% of them singletons. Findings of the study overall: Deeper or shallower sequencing was expected to change how clonotypes are shared among donors.

This rearrangement joins TRBV5-1 to TRBJ2-7; the match to TRBD1 covers 7 bases. Source material: memory CD4+ T cells sorted from blood. As for subset: CD45RA-negative fraction. The origin of this receptor is a woman aged 25 to 45 in good health. The CDR3 region has the DNA TGCGCCAGCAGCTTGCGGACAGGTTTCGGAGAGCAGTACTTC. This codes for CASSLRTGFGEQYF.